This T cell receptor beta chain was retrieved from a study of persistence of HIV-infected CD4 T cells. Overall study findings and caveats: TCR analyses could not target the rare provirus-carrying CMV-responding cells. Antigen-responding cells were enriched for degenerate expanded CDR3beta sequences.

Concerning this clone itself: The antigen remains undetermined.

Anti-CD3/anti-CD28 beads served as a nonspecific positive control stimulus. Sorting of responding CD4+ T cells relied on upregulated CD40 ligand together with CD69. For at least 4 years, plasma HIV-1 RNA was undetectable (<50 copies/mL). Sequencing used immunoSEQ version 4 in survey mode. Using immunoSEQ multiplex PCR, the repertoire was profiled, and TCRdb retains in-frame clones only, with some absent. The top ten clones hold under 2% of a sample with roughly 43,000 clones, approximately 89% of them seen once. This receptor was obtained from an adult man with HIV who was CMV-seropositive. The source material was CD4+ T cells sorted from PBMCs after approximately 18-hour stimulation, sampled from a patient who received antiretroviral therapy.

This chain's CDR3 is CASSLDRSSTDTQYF. For the CDR3, the DNA is TGTGCCAGCAGCCTCGATCGTTCTAGCACAGATACGCAGTATTTT. The chain employs TRBV11-1 and TRBJ2-3, with D uncertain. The CDR3 has 15 amino acids. Trimming removed 5 bases from V and 0 bases from J, with 12 bases in between. Per germline, CDR1 SGHAT and CDR2 FQDESV (reference sequence).